Sequencing of this TCR beta chain was carried out in a study of T cell clones after liver transplantation. At the level of the study: Post-transplant blood was tracked for graft-donor-reactive T cell clones identified in a pre-transplant mixed lymphocyte reaction. Timepoints were pre-transplant, pre-withdrawal, and after withdrawal was completed or failed. Study-level findings and limits: In 5 of 8 subjects, circulating graft-donor-reactive CD4 TCRbeta sequences fell significantly after transplant. A larger donor-reactive than third-party decline suggested partial antigen-specific deletion.

The assay was immunoSEQ multiplex PCR, and TCRdb's table has in-frame clones only and misses some. This sample has some 11,000 clones; roughly four fifths occur once, and the top ten carry approximately 31%. V shed 5 bases and J shed 0 bases, with 13 bases lying between them. This CDR3 spans 15 amino acids. Germline-derived CDR1 and CDR2 are KGHSH and LQKENI. A note on this clone: What it recognizes is unknown.

Here the sequenced sample was CD8+ T cells from blood, taken at the 22-month timepoint. The clonotype comes from a human patient who received a liver transplant. Part of the T cell pool may stem from the graft donor. The genes are TRBV18 and TRBJ1-2; D not certain. Here the CDR3 reads CASSASDGSNYGYTF. CDR3 bases: TGTGCCAGCTCAGCGTCGGACGGTTCTAACTATGGCTACACCTTC.